This paragraph reports one TCR beta chain. These data are taken from a study of blood T cell repertoires in COVID-19. Overall study: Spain, Italy and the United States supplied samples that represented acute and convalescent COVID-19. Sample material is recorded as cDNA or gDNA derived from T cells, B-cell-depleted T cells, or PBMCs.

V lost 0 bases and J 0 bases, leaving 18 bases between the germline ends. The CDR3 spans 19 residues. Germline V gene sequence: CDR1 SGHTA, CDR2 FQGTGA. Sequencing was performed with immunoSEQ multiplex PCR; in TCRdb, only in-frame clones are kept and a portion is missing. The table lists approximately 150,000 clones, 88% of them singletons. Those enrolled in Seattle joined during active infection and were followed longitudinally afterward. The sequencing sample was made of peripheral blood. The chain is built from TRBV7-3 and TRBJ2-1, with D possibly matching TRBD2 (5 bases). The receptor comes from a human donor with COVID-19, enrolled during active disease. The donor label of this sample is uncertain. CDR3 DNA: TGTGCCAGCAGCTTAACCCCGGGATGGGCTCAGAGCTCCTACAATGAGCAGTTCTTC. Amino acids: CASSLTPGWAQSSYNEQFF.